These 6 T cell receptor beta chains originate from one sample sequenced in a study of T cell responses to AZD1222 COVID-19 vaccine. Profiling relied on immunoSEQ multiplex PCR, and the TCRdb table lists in-frame clones only, not all of them. The top ten clones hold approximately 1.9% of a sample with some 180,000 clones, 92% of them seen once. Sequences were derived from peripheral blood, sampled 28 days after the second AZD1222 dose. These receptors were obtained from an adult who received the AZD1222 COVID-19 vaccine.

This sequence joins TRBV3-1 (or the pseudogene TRBV3-2) and TRBJ1-2; a possible D gene is TRBD1 (6 bases). Trimming removed 4 bases from V and 8 bases from J, with 20 bases in between. CDR3 length: 15 residues. CDR1 and CDR2 from the germline V gene are LGHDT and YNNKEL (reference sequence). The DNA for the CDR3 is TGTGCCAGCAGCCTTAGCGCGGGGGCGAGGGTCGGCTACACCTTC. Translating gives CASSLSAGARVGYTF.

The chain joins TRBV7-8 to TRBJ2-7; the D gene could be TRBD1 or TRBD2 (5 bases each). Germline V gives CDR1 SGHVS, CDR2 FQNEAQ. This CDR3 has 14 amino acids. The ends were cut back, 1 base at V and 2 bases at J, with 9 bases in the middle. Written as DNA, the CDR3 is TGTGCCAGCAGCTTAGAAACGGGGCCCTACGAGCAGTACTTC. Protein: CASSLETGPYEQYF.

CDR3 in DNA: TGTGCCAGCAGCCCCCCGGGACACCTCTACGAGCAGTACTTC. It codes for CASSPPGHLYEQYF. The chain employs TRBV7-2 and TRBJ2-7, with D perhaps TRBD1 (6 bases). The CDR3 has 14 amino acids. Germline V gene sequence: CDR1 SGHTA, CDR2 FQGNSA. V shed 5 bases and J shed 3 bases, with 14 bases lying between them.

A few counts support this clone. V and J are TRBV5-1 and TRBJ1-1; 7 bases match TRBD1. Germline lookup yields CDR1 SGHRS and CDR2 YFSETQ. With 2 bases clipped from V and 4 bases from J, the junction kept 5 bases outside the gene matches. The CDR3 has 14 amino acids. This CDR3 is CASSFTGVRTEAFF. The CDR3 nucleotides read TGCGCCAGCAGCTTTACAGGGGTCCGCACTGAAGCTTTCTTT. The variable domain in full, completed from reference TRBV5-1 and TRBJ1-1, reads KAGVTQTPRYLIKTRGQQVTLSCSPISGHRSVSWYQQTPGQGLQFLFEYFSETQRNKGNFPGRFSGRQFSNSRSEMNVSTLELGDSALYLCASSFTGVRTEAFFGQGTRLTVV.

The chain is built from TRBV3-1 (or the pseudogene TRBV3-2) and TRBJ2-7, with D hard to call. Trimming took off 4 bases at V and 6 bases at J, with 7 bases between the two ends. This CDR3 contains 11 residues. Germline CDR1 is LGHDT and CDR2 is YNNKEL (reference sequence). The CDR3 is CASSRSSEQYF. The CDR3 DNA follows: TGTGCCAGCAGCCGAAGTAGCGAGCAGTACTTC.

This chain joins TRBV7-2 and TRBJ1-3; D is undetermined. V lost 6 bases, J lost 1 base, and 13 bases lay in between. The CDR3 length is 15 residues. In germline, CDR1 is SGHTA, CDR2 FQGNSA. The CDR3 DNA follows: TGTGCCAGCAGTTTTGGGGTGGGTTCTGGAAACACCATATATTTT. This gives the protein CASSFGVGSGNTIYF.